These 24 T cell receptor beta chains share one sample of origin, sequenced in a study of blood T cells in healthy people across ages. The use of a sample-barcoded 5' primer and a J-beta primer mix characterized a second PCR of roughly 7 to 12 cycles. MiXCR, run by TCRdb on the 5' RACE reads, gives a single entry per CDR3 protein. The sample holds hundreds of thousands of distinct CDR3 sequences, 35% to 50% seen once. Sequencing used blood. These receptor sequences come from a man at least 80 years old in good health.

The chain couples TRBV6-6 to TRBJ1-6; D is uncertain. The CDR3 has 15 residues. In germline, CDR1 is MNHNY, CDR2 SVGAGI (reference sequence). The V gene lost 5 bases and the J gene lost 6 bases, with 14 bases spanning the gap. CDR3 nucleotide sequence: TGTGCCAGCAGTGACCTGGGTCCTACTAATTCACCCCTCCACTTT. This sequence encodes CASSDLGPTNSPLHF.

V and J are TRBV20-1 and TRBJ2-7; perhaps TRBD1 as D (6 bases). The CDR3 is made up of 14 amino acids. Trimming pared 5 bases from V and 7 bases from J, leaving 21 bases between. Germline CDR1 and CDR2: DFQATT and SNEGSKA (reference sequence). CDR3 loop: CSAAQFGTNNEQYF. The CDR3 DNA sequence: TGCAGTGCTGCCCAGTTCGGGACAAACAATGAGCAGTACTTC.

This chain joins TRBV7-2 and TRBJ1-4; tentatively, D is TRBD1 (5 bases). The CDR3 runs to 15 residues. Trimming left V 5 bases short and J 4 bases short, with 14 bases between. CDR1 is SGHTA and CDR2 is FQGNSA in the germline V gene. The CDR3 spells CASSPAEGYNEKLFF. As DNA, the CDR3 is TGTGCCAGCAGCCCTGCGGAGGGGTATAATGAAAAACTGTTTTTT. Full variable domain (outside the CDR3, taken from reference TRBV7-2 and TRBJ1-4): GAGVSQSPSNKVTEKGKDVELRCDPISGHTALYWYRQSLGQGLEFLIYFQGNSAPDKSGLPSDRFSAERTGGSVSTLTIQRTQQEDSAVYLCASSPAEGYNEKLFFGSGTQLSVL.

The gene calls are TRBV7-2 and TRBJ2-3, with a possible D match to TRBD2 (5 bases). The CDR3 is made up of 16 amino acids. Germline CDR1 reads SGHTA; CDR2 reads FQGNSA. Between the trimmed V and J ends, which lost 4 bases and 2 bases, there was a span of 16 bases. This CDR3 reads CASSSSPGSITDTQYF. The DNA for the CDR3 is TGTGCCAGCAGCTCTAGCCCGGGATCTATCACAGATACGCAGTATTTT.

V is TRBV11-2 and J is TRBJ2-3, with a possible D match to TRBD2 (6 bases). The germline V and J ends were trimmed by 0 bases and 1 base, with 17 bases remaining between them. This CDR3 comprises 18 residues. The germline V gene encodes CDR1 SGHAT and CDR2 FQNNGV. CDR3 bases: TGTGCCAGCAGCTTAGAGACTCCATCTAGCGCCGGCACAGATACGCAGTATTTT. Translation gives CASSLETPSSAGTDTQYF.

To note about this clonotype: A much bigger clone sits one base away, suggesting this may be a read error. The gene calls are TRBV4-2 and TRBJ2-6; perhaps TRBD2 as D (6 bases). The CDR3 is made up of 17 amino acids. CDR1 and CDR2 from the germline V gene are LGHNA and YNFKEQ. The CDR3 sequence is CACSQGMGGSGANVLTF. The CDR3, as DNA: TGTGCCTGCAGCCAAGGCATGGGGGGCTCTGGGGCCAACGTCCTGACTTTC.

There are a few counts of this clonotype. The J gene is TRBJ2-6, the V gene TRBV5-1; D is undetermined. The CDR3 has 14 residues. Trimming shortened V by 3 bases and J by 1 base, and 5 bases separated the two germline ends. CDR1 SGHRS and CDR2 YFSETQ come from the germline V gene. CDR3 amino acids: CASSWQSGANVLTF. The CDR3 nucleotides read TGCGCCAGCAGCTGGCAATCTGGGGCCAACGTCCTGACTTTC. The full variable domain, in which reference TRBV5-1 and TRBJ2-6 provide the parts outside the CDR3, is KAGVTQTPRYLIKTRGQQVTLSCSPISGHRSVSWYQQTPGQGLQFLFEYFSETQRNKGNFPGRFSGRQFSNSRSEMNVSTLELGDSALYLCASSWQSGANVLTFGAGSRLTVL.

This rearrangement joins TRBV6-2 or TRBV6-3 to TRBJ2-3; D perhaps matches TRBD1 (6 bases). With 7 bases removed from V and 4 bases from J, the gap between germline ends came to 15 bases. Germline V lookup: CDR1 MNHEY, CDR2 SVGEGT. The CDR3 runs 14 residues. The DNA of the CDR3 is TGTGCCAGCATGGTAGGGGGAATAGCAGATACGCAGTATTTT. It translates to CASMVGGIADTQYF.

The CDR3 nucleotides are TGCGCCAGCAGCGAGAGAGAGGGCTACGAGCAGTACTTC. Translation gives CASSEREGYEQYF. The J gene is TRBJ2-7, the V gene TRBV5-1; possibly TRBD2 for D (5 bases). V was cut by 4 bases and J by 3 bases, with 11 bases left in between. The germline CDR1 and CDR2 sequences are SGHRS and YFSETQ. The CDR3 extends over 13 amino acids.

In this sample, this clonotype turned up many times. V and J are TRBV3-1 and TRBJ2-1; no definite D call. Germline V gene lookup returns CDR1 LGHDT and CDR2 YNNKEL (reference sequence). The CDR3 spans 16 residues. Trimming left V 4 bases short and J 8 bases short, with 21 bases between. The CDR3: CASSPNTGPKRYEQFF. The CDR3 DNA reads as TGTGCCAGCAGCCCAAATACCGGGCCAAAACGGTATGAGCAGTTCTTC.

The CDR3 nucleotides are TGTGCCAGCACCGAGCCAGAATACAGGGGGCCGAGGGAGCAGTTCTTC. Its translation is CASTEPEYRGPREQFF. This rearrangement joins TRBV12-3 or TRBV12-4 to TRBJ2-1; 9 positions agree with TRBD1. V lost 7 bases and J lost 10; bases outside the gene matches: 17. The CDR3 runs 16 residues.

The chain links TRBV6-5 to TRBJ2-4; possible D gene TRBD1, 6 bases. The tail of the sequence fits TRBJ2-7 better, so the J call may be wrong. In germline, CDR1 is MNHEY, CDR2 SVGAGI. The CDR3 is 15 amino acids. The DNA of the CDR3 is TGTGCCAGCGTCCCTCCAGGGACACTCTCCTACGAGCAGTACTTC. Its translation: CASVPPGTLSYEQYF.

The CDR3 DNA is TGTGCCAGCACCCCGACCGGGACAGGAGATTACGAGCAGTACTTC. Protein sequence: CASTPTGTGDYEQYF. The rearrangement joins TRBV6-1 to TRBJ2-5; 8 nucleotides agree with TRBD1. With the DNA end fitting TRBJ2-7 better, the J assignment may be wrong. The CDR3 loop spans 15 amino acids. The V gene's germline CDR1 is MNHNS and CDR2 SASEGT.

The J gene is TRBJ2-5, the V gene TRBV3-1; 8 nucleotides match TRBD1. The CDR3 spans 14 residues. From germline, CDR1 is LGHDT and CDR2 YNNKEL (reference sequence). V shed 3 bases, J shed 5 bases, and the junction held 5 bases outside the gene matches. CDR3 nucleotides: TGTGCCAGCAGCCACAGGGGGCGCGGCGAGACCCAGTACTTC. The encoded protein is CASSHRGRGETQYF.

This clonotype was observed a handful of times. V usage is TRBV9 and J usage is TRBJ2-7; D might be TRBD1 or TRBD2, each matching 6 bases. This CDR3 contains 15 residues. Germline values: CDR1 SGDLS, CDR2 YYNGEE. V dropped 0 bases and J dropped 1 base, with 11 bases sitting between them. The CDR3 DNA is TGTGCCAGCAGCGTAGGCTGGAGGGGGTCCTACGAGCAGTACTTC. It yields the protein CASSVGWRGSYEQYF.

This clonotype was seen more than once but under ten times. This sequence joins TRBV7-2 and TRBJ1-6; tentatively, D is TRBD1 (6 bases). V lost 5 bases, J lost 0 bases, and 17 bases lay in between. Looked up from germline, CDR1 is SGHTA and CDR2 is FQGNSA. The length of the CDR3 is 18 residues. CDR3 DNA sequence: TGTGCCAGCAGCCGAATGGGGGCGGATAGCTCCTATAATTCACCCCTCCACTTT. It encodes CASSRMGADSSYNSPLHF. Variable domain in full (rest from reference TRBV7-2 and TRBJ1-6): GAGVSQSPSNKVTEKGKDVELRCDPISGHTALYWYRQSLGQGLEFLIYFQGNSAPDKSGLPSDRFSAERTGGSVSTLTIQRTQQEDSAVYLCASSRMGADSSYNSPLHFGNGTRLTVT.

The chain recombines TRBV2 with TRBJ2-5; no definite D call. The CDR3 contains 14 residues. Germline CDR1 and CDR2: SNHLY and FYNNEI. The V and J ends lost 6 bases and 5 bases respectively, with 16 bases between them. The CDR3 spells CASSLRARMETQYF. CDR3 nucleotide sequence: TGTGCCAGCAGCCTTCGCGCCCGAATGGAGACCCAGTACTTC.

This clonotype was detected a few times. This chain uses TRBV7-3 with TRBJ2-3; D gene ambiguous. Trimming cost V 4 bases and J 6 bases, with 14 bases left between them. This CDR3 region has 14 residues. The germline gives CDR1 SGHTA, CDR2 FQGTGA. The CDR3: CASSSGPLGDTQYF. DNA of the CDR3: TGTGCCAGCAGCTCCGGGCCTCTGGGCGATACGCAGTATTTT.

This clonotype appeared once. The V gene is TRBV4-1, the J gene TRBJ2-5, with 8 bases aligning to TRBD2. V dropped 3 bases and J dropped 12; count of bases not matched to a gene: 18. Germline V gives CDR1 MGHRA, CDR2 YSYEKL. This CDR3 comprises 16 residues. The CDR3 DNA reads as TGCGCCAGCAGCCACCTAGCGGGTAAAGAACGGGAAATTGAGTACTTC. This sequence encodes CASSHLAGKEREIEYF.

This clonotype was seen a few times. This chain connects TRBV9 to TRBJ2-5; 12 bases match TRBD2. V was pared by 4 bases and J by 2 bases, with 9 bases of the junction left unmatched. This CDR3 has 17 amino acids. Germline assignment: CDR1 SGDLS and CDR2 YYNGEE. CDR3 in DNA: TGTGCCAGCAGCCCGGGGGGACTAGCGGGCTCTCAAGAGACCCAGTACTTC. Translated: CASSPGGLAGSQETQYF.

This chain uses TRBV7-2 with TRBJ2-1; a possible D gene is TRBD2 (5 bases). CDR1 and CDR2 from the germline V gene are SGHTA and FQGNSA. This CDR3 spans 13 amino acids. V was shortened by 4 bases and J by 8 bases, with 12 bases between the two germline ends. Written as DNA, the CDR3 is TGTGCCAGCAGCTCCTATTTGAGGGATGAGCAGTTCTTC. This gives the protein CASSSYLRDEQFF.

This sequence joins TRBV27 and TRBJ2-5; the D is unclear. The tail of the sequence fits TRBJ2-7 better, so the J call may be wrong. The CDR3 covers 12 residues. Germline V lookup: CDR1 MNHEY, CDR2 SMNVEV (reference sequence). As DNA, the CDR3 is TGTGCCAGCAGTCCGATCCGTGGCGAGCAGTACTTC. Its protein product is CASSPIRGEQYF.

The rearrangement joins TRBV24-1 to TRBJ2-5; weak D call: TRBD2 (7 bases). CDR1 is KGHDR, CDR2 SFDVKD, per germline. V gave up 2 bases and J gave up 3 bases, with 18 bases separating them. CDR3 length equals 17 residues. The CDR3 nucleotides are TGTGCCACCAGTGATTATAGCGCGGGGGCAGAAAAAGAGACCCAGTACTTC. Its translation is CATSDYSAGAEKETQYF.

This clonotype was picked up a small number of times. The CDR3 region is CASSTNQGVSNQPQHF. The CDR3 DNA reads as TGTGCCAGCAGCACAAATCAGGGGGTGAGCAATCAGCCCCAGCATTTT. This chain uses TRBV7-2 with TRBJ1-5; 7 bases agree with TRBD1. V gave up 5 bases and J gave up 1 base; unmatched junction bases: 8. The CDR3 length is 16 residues. Germline V lookup: CDR1 SGHTA, CDR2 FQGNSA. Full variable domain (outside the CDR3, taken from reference TRBV7-2 and TRBJ1-5): GAGVSQSPSNKVTEKGKDVELRCDPISGHTALYWYRQSLGQGLEFLIYFQGNSAPDKSGLPSDRFSAERTGGSVSTLTIQRTQQEDSAVYLCASSTNQGVSNQPQHFGDGTRLSIL.